This TCR beta chain was captured by sequencing in a study of shared T cell receptors in the human thymus. Generated by immunoSEQ multiplex PCR, the TCRdb table keeps only in-frame clones and is missing some. The sample consists of roughly 700,000 clones, approximately 90% of them appearing once. The CDR3 runs to 17 residues. The germline V gene encodes CDR1 SGHRS and CDR2 YFSETQ. Losses at the gene ends were 2 bases for V and 6 bases for J; bases not matched to a gene: 13. These data were likewise used in another study, on human thymus T cells. That source adds: Donors consisted of healthy Finnish infants (having corrective surgery for congenital heart defects). Resections that were taken during corrective heart surgery supplied the thymus tissue. The authors found apparently biased V and J gene usage in thymic and blood repertoires. A high degree of thymic repertoire overlap among unrelated individuals was reported in related research.

The chain uses TRBV5-1 and TRBJ2-1; 8 nucleotides agree with TRBD2. Specimen: thymocytes. The source is a boy in the first two years of life with a congenital heart defect. Written as DNA, the CDR3 is TGCGCCAGCAGCTTCCAGGCCCGGGGGGGAGTGGGCAATGAGCAGTTCTTC. Amino acid sequence: CASSFQARGGVGNEQFF.